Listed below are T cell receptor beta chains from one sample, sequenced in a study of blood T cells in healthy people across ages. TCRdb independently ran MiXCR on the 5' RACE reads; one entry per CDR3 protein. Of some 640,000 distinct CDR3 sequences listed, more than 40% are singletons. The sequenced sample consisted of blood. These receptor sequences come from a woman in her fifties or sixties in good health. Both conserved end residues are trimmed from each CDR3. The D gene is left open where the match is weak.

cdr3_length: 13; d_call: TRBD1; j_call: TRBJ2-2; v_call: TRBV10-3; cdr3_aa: AISRDSFNTGELF
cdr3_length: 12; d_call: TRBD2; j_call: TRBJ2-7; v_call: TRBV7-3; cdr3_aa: ASSKSSGSSEQY
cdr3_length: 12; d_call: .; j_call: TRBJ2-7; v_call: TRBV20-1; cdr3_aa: SAPHASGFYEQY
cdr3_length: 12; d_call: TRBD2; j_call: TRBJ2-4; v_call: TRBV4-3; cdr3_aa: ASSQGLAGAERY
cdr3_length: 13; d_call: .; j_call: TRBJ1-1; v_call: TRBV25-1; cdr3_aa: ASSESWGPNTEAF
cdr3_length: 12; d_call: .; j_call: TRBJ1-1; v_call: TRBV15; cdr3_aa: ATSGTHGNTEAF
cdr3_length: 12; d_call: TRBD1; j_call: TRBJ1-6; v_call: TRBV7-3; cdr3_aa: ASSSDRENSPLH
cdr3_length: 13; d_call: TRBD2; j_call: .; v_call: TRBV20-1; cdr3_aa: SARDPSGSWETQY
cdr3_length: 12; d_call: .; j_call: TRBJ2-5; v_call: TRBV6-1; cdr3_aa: ASTFQGLQETQY
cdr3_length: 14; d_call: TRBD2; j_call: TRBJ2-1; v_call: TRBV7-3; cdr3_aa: ASSLSAGASYNEQF
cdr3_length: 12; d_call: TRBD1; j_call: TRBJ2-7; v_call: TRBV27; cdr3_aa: ASSFQGQNYEQY
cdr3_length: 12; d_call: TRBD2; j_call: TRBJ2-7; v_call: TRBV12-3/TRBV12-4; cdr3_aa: ASRPSGASYEQY
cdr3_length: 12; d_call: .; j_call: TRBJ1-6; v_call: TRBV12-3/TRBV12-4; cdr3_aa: ASSFGQSNSPLH
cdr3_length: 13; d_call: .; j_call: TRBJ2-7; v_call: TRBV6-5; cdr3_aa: ASSDQGLGSYEQY
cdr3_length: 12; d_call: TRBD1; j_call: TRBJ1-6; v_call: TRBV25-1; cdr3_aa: ASSKAGGGSPLH
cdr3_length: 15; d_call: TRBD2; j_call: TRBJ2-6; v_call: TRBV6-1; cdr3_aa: ASRIAPGGSGANVLT
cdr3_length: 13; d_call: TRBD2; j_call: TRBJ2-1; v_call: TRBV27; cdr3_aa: ASSLGLDGGNEQF
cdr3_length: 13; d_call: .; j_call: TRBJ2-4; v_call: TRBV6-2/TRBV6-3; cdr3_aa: ASSSRQSKANIQY
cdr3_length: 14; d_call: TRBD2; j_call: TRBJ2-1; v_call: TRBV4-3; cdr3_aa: ASSQVEREGFDEQF
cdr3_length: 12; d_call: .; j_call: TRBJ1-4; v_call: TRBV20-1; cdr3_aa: SASKGLAGEKLF
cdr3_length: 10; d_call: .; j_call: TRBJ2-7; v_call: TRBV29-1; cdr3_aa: SVASATYEQY
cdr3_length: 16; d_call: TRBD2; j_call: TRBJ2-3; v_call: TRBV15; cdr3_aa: ATSRDPHTAGVADTQY
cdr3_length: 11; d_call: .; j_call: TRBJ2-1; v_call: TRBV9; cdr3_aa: ASSVWGLNEQF
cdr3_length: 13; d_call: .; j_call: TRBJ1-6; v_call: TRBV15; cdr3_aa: ATSSPGRQNSPLH
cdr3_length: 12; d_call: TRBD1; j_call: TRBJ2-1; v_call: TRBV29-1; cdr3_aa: SVLRDRDYNEQF
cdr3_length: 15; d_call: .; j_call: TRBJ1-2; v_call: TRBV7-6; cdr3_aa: ASSLLGGDGGGHGYT
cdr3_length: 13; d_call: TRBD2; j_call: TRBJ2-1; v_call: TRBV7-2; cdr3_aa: ASKPAGGKYNEQF
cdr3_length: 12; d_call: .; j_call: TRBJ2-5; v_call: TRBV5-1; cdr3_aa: ASSIGQPQETQY